The clone carrying this T cell receptor (beta chain) has only a few counts. The data were obtained in a study of blood T cells in healthy people across ages. Sample-barcoded 5' priming and a J-beta primer mix drove a second PCR of roughly 7 to 11 cycles. TCRdb redid the calling of the 5' RACE reads with MiXCR, one entry per CDR3 protein. This table holds roughly 1,500,000 distinct CDR3 sequences, 34% found once. This CDR3 is 16 amino acids long. The V call is TRBV21-1, the J call TRBJ1-5; the table's D call, TRBD1, has no DNA check behind it. TRBV21-1 is labeled a pseudogene. The sequenced sample consisted of blood. The TCR sequence derives from a woman aged 25 to 39 in good health. In DNA form, the CDR3 reads TGTGCCAGCAGCAGGAGGACGGGGTCGTGGAATCAGCCCCAGCATTTT. Protein: CASSRRTGSWNQPQHF.